The 16 T cell receptor beta chains below were found in one sample sequenced in a study of multiple sclerosis patients with progressive multifocal leukoencephalopathy (dated by TCRdb to about 2019). The time point label here, explained by the study, means: more than ten months of natalizumab therapy. The treatment or condition label corresponds to: on natalizumab therapy at sampling. Receptors were amplified or captured by the immunoSEQ multiplex PCR assay. Entries here come from immuneACCESS through TCRdb and include only in-frame sequences with V and J called. Some clones fail to appear in such tables; in the studies checked, an unresolved V gene covers under half of the shortfall, and the cause of the remainder is unknown. Present in this sample are roughly 29,000 clones, about 90% of which were seen just once. About 1.3% of the sample is taken by the ten largest. Sequences were derived from PBMCs, sampled from a patient treated with natalizumab. These receptors were collected from a human donor with multiple sclerosis.

The chain employs TRBV5-6 and TRBJ1-2; 7 bases align to TRBD1. Germline loops: CDR1 SGHDT, CDR2 YYEEEE. Losses at the gene ends were 4 bases for V and 4 bases for J; bases not matched to a gene: 7. CDR3 length: 14 amino acids. The CDR3, as DNA: TGTGCCAGCAGCAGCCACAGGGGAGGCTATGGCTACACCTTC. It translates to CASSSHRGGYGYTF.

This clone came up once. The V and J genes are TRBV11-2 and TRBJ2-3; 7 nucleotides agree with TRBD1. The CDR3 has 13 amino acids. Germline loops: CDR1 SGHAT, CDR2 FQNNGV. V lost 7 bases, J lost 3 bases, and 4 bases stayed unmatched. CDR3 nucleotides: TGTGCCAGCAACACCAGGGGGACAGATACGCAGTATTTT. This encodes CASNTRGTDTQYF.

The chain is built from TRBV5-6 and TRBJ1-2; D is ambiguous. Germline CDR1 reads SGHDT; CDR2 reads YYEEEE. Trimming took 4 bases from V and 4 from J, leaving 11 bases between them. This CDR3 has 13 residues. This CDR3 is CASSKETLYGYTF. Here the CDR3 DNA reads TGTGCCAGCAGCAAGGAAACGCTCTATGGCTACACCTTC. The variable domain in full, with the rest retrieved from reference TRBV5-6 and TRBJ1-2, is DAGVTQSPTHLIKTRGQQVTLRCSPKSGHDTVSWYQQALGQGPQFIFQYYEEEERQRGNFPDRFSGHQFPNYSSELNVNALLLGDSALYLCASSKETLYGYTFGSGTRLTVV.

The CDR3 reads CASSLRDQRPQHF. As DNA, the CDR3 is TGTGCCAGCAGCTTACGAGATCAGCGGCCCCAGCATTTT. This sequence joins TRBV7-2 and TRBJ1-5, with D uncertain. This CDR3 region has 13 residues. V was clipped by 2 bases and J by 9 bases, with 11 bases between them. Germline loops: CDR1 SGHTA, CDR2 FQGNSA.

This chain connects TRBV4-3 to TRBJ2-5; possible D gene TRBD2, 6 bases. The J call could be wrong; TRBJ2-7 is a better fit for the DNA end. CDR1 is LGHNA, CDR2 YSLEER, per germline. The CDR3 extends over 15 amino acids. CDR3 sequence: CASSPYYGGPNEQYF. In nucleotides, the CDR3 is TGCGCCAGCAGCCCGTATTACGGGGGACCAAACGAGCAGTACTTC.

The chain employs TRBV4-2 and TRBJ1-1; the D is unclear. Between the trimmed V and J ends, which lost 0 bases and 1 base, there was a span of 12 bases. The germline CDR1 and CDR2 sequences are LGHNA and YNFKEQ. This CDR3 comprises 16 residues. CDR3: CASSQDTGRRNTEAFF. CDR3 in DNA: TGTGCCAGCAGCCAAGATACGGGCAGGCGGAACACTGAAGCTTTCTTT.

The chain combines TRBV5-5 with TRBJ2-2, with a weak D call TRBD2 (5 bases). This CDR3 has 15 residues. The germline V gene has CDR1 SGHKS and CDR2 YYEKEE (reference sequence). V lost 4 bases, J lost 1 base, and 11 bases lay in between. CDR3 nucleotide sequence: TGTGCCAGCAGCATGGGCCGGGGGAACACCGGGGAGCTGTTTTTT. It is translated as CASSMGRGNTGELFF.

This sequence joins TRBV15 and TRBJ2-3; 8 bases are a match to TRBD2. The germline V gene encodes CDR1 LNHNV and CDR2 YYDKDF (reference sequence). The V gene end was trimmed by 4 bases and the J gene end by 6 bases; junction bases not matched to a gene: 18. This CDR3 region has 18 residues. In nucleotides, the CDR3 is TGTGCCACCAGCATTAGACCTACCGGGACTAGGAACTGGGATACGCAGTATTTT. It specifies CATSIRPTGTRNWDTQYF. The full variable domain, its missing parts supplied by reference TRBV15 and TRBJ2-3, is DAMVIQNPRYQVTQFGKPVTLSCSQTLNHNVMYWYQQKSSQAPKLLFHYYDKDFNNEADTPDNFQSRRPNTSFCFLDIRSPGLGDTAMYLCATSIRPTGTRNWDTQYFGPGTRLTVL.

The V gene is TRBV10-3, the J gene TRBJ2-7; no clear D. The germline V gene encodes CDR1 ENHRY and CDR2 SYGVKD. V dropped 5 bases and J dropped 0 bases, with 11 bases sitting between them. The CDR3 consists of 14 residues. This CDR3 is CAISTPGASYEQYF. For the CDR3, the DNA is TGTGCCATCAGTACCCCCGGCGCCTCCTACGAGCAGTACTTC.

This clone was observed a few times. This rearrangement joins TRBV10-1 to TRBJ1-1; no clear D. CDR3 length: 13 amino acids. Germline V gene data show CDR1 as WNHNN and CDR2 as SYGVQD (reference sequence). Trimming removed 6 bases at V and 3 bases at J, with 11 bases between. Written as DNA, the CDR3 is TGCGCCAGCAGGAGTAGCCCTTACACTGAAGCTTTCTTT. This codes for CASRSSPYTEAFF.

The chain is built from TRBV29-1 and TRBJ2-5; D ambiguous. Trimming stripped 4 bases from V and 1 base from J, with 7 bases between. Germline V CDR1 and CDR2: SQVTM, ANQGSEA. The CDR3 spans 12 residues. CDR3 protein: CSVGQLQETQYF. As DNA, the CDR3 is TGCAGCGTTGGGCAGCTCCAAGAGACCCAGTACTTC.

The chain combines TRBV7-9 with TRBJ2-5; D unresolved. The V end lost 2 bases, the J end lost 4 bases, and 14 bases lay between the germline ends. This CDR3 has 15 residues. CDR1 is SEHNR, CDR2 FQNEAQ, per germline (reference sequence). CDR3 sequence reads: CASSLLSPVRETQYF. In DNA, the CDR3 is TGTGCCAGCAGCTTACTGTCCCCCGTCCGAGAGACCCAGTACTTC.

The chain uses TRBV2 and TRBJ1-2, with D hard to call. Germline V gene lookup returns CDR1 SNHLY and CDR2 FYNNEI. V lost 5 bases and J 8 bases, leaving 18 bases between the germline ends. This CDR3 has 14 amino acids. The CDR3 loop is CASSPLTDQEGYTF. The CDR3, as DNA: TGTGCCAGCAGTCCCCTGACTGATCAGGAGGGCTACACCTTC.

This chain joins TRBV6-5 and TRBJ1-5; D ambiguous. Germline V gene data show CDR1 as MNHEY and CDR2 as SVGAGI. With 0 bases removed from V and 3 bases from J, the gap between germline ends came to 6 bases. The CDR3 consists of 14 residues. CDR3 nucleotide sequence: TGTGCCAGCAGTTACTCAGGGTACAATCAGCCCCAGCATTTT. Translating it yields CASSYSGYNQPQHF.

The rearrangement joins TRBV28 to TRBJ1-5; the match to TRBD1 covers 9 bases. The CDR3 has 17 residues. CDR1 and CDR2 from the germline V gene are MDHEN and SYDVKM. The V and J ends lost 6 bases and 4 bases, in that order; junction bases with no gene match: 13. The CDR3 protein is CASSRDRESLLNQPQHF. The CDR3 nucleotides are TGTGCCAGCAGCCGGGACAGGGAATCATTACTTAATCAGCCCCAGCATTTT. Complete variable domain (other parts from reference TRBV28 and TRBJ1-5): DVKVTQSSRYLVKRTGEKVFLECVQDMDHENMFWYRQDPGLGLRLIYFSYDVKMKEKGDIPEGYSVSREKKERFSLILESASTNQTSMYLCASSRDRESLLNQPQHFGDGTRLSIL.

This clone came up once. This CDR3 is CASSLGASGGTDTQYF. The DNA for the CDR3 is TGTGCCAGCAGCTTAGGAGCTAGCGGGGGCACAGATACGCAGTATTTT. The chain carries TRBV7-8 and TRBJ2-3, with 9 bases that match TRBD2. Germline CDR1 SGHVS, CDR2 FQNEAQ. This CDR3 is 16 amino acids long. V was clipped by 1 base and J by 1 base; unmatched bases: 3.